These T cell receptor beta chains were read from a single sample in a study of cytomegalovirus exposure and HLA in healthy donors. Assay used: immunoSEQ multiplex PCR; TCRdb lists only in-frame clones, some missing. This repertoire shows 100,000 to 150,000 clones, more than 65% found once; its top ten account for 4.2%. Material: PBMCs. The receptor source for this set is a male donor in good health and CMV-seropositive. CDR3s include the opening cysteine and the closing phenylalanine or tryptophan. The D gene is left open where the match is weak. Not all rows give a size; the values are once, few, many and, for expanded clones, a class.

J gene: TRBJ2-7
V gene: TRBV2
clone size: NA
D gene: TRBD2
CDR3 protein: CASSGLAGVWQYF
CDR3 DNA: TGTGCCAGCAGTGGACTAGCGGGAGTGTGGCAGTACTTC

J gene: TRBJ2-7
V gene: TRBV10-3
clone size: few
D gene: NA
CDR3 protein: CAISIQGSYEQYF
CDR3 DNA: TGTGCCATCAGTATACAGGGATCCTACGAGCAGTACTTC

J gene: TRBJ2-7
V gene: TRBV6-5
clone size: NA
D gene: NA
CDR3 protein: CASTIQWRGEQYF
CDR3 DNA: TGTGCCAGCACCATACAGTGGCGGGGAGAGCAGTACTTC

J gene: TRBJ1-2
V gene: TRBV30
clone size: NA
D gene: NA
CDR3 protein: CAWILGQGGYTF
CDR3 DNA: TGTGCCTGGATATTGGGCCAGGGCGGCTACACCTTC

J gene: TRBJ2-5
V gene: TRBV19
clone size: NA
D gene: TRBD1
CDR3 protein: CASSNTGGETQYF
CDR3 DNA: TGTGCCAGTAGTAACACAGGGGGTGAGACCCAGTACTTC

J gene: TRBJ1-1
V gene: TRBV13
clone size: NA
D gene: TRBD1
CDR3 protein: CASSLDRGWLNTEAFF
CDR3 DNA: TGTGCCAGCAGCTTGGACAGGGGGTGGCTGAACACTGAAGCTTTCTTT

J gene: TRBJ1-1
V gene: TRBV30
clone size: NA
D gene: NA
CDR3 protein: CAWSRDTEAFF
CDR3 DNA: TGTGCCTGGAGTCGGGACACTGAAGCTTTCTTT

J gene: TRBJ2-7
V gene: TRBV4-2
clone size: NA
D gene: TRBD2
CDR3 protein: CASSQEMAGGSYGQYF
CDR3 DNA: TGTGCCAGCAGCCAAGAAATGGCGGGGGGATCCTACGGGCAGTACTTC

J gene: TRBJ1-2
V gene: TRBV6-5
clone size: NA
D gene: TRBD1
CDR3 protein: CASRSGGYGYTF
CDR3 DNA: TGTGCCAGCAGATCAGGGGGCTATGGCTACACCTTC

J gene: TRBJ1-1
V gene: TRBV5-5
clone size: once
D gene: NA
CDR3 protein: CASSLAALGATEAFF
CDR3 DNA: TGTGCCAGCAGCTTGGCAGCGTTGGGGGCCACTGAAGCTTTCTTT

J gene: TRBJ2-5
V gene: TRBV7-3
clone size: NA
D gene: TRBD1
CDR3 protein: CASSRSGTGGETQYF
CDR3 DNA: TGTGCCAGCAGCCGATCCGGGACAGGGGGGGAGACCCAGTACTTC

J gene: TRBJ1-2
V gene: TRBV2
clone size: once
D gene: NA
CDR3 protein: CASSEESNYGYTF
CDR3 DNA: TGTGCCAGCAGTGAAGAGAGTAACTATGGCTACACCTTC

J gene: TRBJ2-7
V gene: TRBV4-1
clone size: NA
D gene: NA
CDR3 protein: CASSLGAANSYEQYF
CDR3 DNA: TGCGCCAGCAGCCTGGGGGCGGCAAACTCCTACGAGCAGTACTTC

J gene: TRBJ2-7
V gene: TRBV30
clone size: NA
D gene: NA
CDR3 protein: CAWSDRVGQYF
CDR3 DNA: TGTGCCTGGAGTGACCGGGTTGGGCAGTACTTC

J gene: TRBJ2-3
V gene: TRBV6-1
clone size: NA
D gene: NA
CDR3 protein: CASRDMGLSTDTQYF
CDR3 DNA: TGTGCCAGCAGAGACATGGGCCTTAGCACAGATACGCAGTATTTT

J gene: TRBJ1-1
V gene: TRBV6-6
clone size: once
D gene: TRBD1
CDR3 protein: CASSYLDRDRVTEAFF
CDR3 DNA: TGTGCCAGCAGTTACTTGGATCGGGACAGGGTCACTGAAGCTTTCTTT

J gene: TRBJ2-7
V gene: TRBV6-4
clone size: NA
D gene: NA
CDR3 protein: CASSEGGFISYEQYF
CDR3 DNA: TGTGCCAGCAGTGAGGGCGGGTTCATATCCTACGAGCAGTACTTC

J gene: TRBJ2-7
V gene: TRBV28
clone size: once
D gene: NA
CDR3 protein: CASSSIQGSTLYEQYF
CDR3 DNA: TGTGCCAGCAGTTCCATACAGGGATCTACACTCTACGAGCAGTACTTC

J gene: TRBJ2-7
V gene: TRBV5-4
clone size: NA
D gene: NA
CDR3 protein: CASSVRGVYEQYF
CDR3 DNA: TGTGCCAGCAGTGTCCGGGGTGTTTACGAGCAGTACTTC

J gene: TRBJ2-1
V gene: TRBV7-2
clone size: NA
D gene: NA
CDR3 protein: CASRERRGEQFF
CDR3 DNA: TGTGCCAGCAGAGAGAGACGGGGTGAGCAGTTCTTC

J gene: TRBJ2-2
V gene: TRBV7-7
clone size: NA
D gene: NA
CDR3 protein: CASSQDFVHGELFF
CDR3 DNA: TGTGCCAGCAGCCAGGACTTCGTTCACGGGGAGCTGTTTTTT

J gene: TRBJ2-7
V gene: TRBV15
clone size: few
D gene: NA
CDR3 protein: CATSRVSSVSYEQYF
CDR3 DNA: TGTGCCACCAGCAGAGTTTCGTCAGTCTCCTACGAGCAGTACTTC

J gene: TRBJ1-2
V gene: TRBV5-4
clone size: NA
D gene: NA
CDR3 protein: CASSPSGGTNYGYTF
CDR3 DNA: TGTGCCAGCAGCCCATCGGGAGGGACTAACTATGGCTACACCTTC

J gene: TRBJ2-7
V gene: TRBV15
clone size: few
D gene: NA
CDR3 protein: CATSRDPEVSEQYF
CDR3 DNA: TGTGCCACCAGCAGAGACCCGGAGGTTTCCGAGCAGTACTTC

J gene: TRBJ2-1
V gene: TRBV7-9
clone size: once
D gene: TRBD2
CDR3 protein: CSSSLSLAGSYNEQFF
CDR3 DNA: TGTTCCAGCAGCTTATCGCTAGCGGGCTCCTACAATGAGCAGTTCTTC

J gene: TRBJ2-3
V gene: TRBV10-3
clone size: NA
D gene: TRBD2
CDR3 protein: CAISASGGASDTQYF
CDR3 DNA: TGTGCCATCAGTGCAAGCGGGGGGGCCTCAGATACGCAGTATTTT

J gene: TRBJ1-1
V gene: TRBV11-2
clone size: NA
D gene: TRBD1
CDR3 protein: CASSLVSGQGVNTEAFF
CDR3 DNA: TGTGCCAGCAGCTTAGTGTCGGGACAGGGGGTGAACACTGAAGCTTTCTTC

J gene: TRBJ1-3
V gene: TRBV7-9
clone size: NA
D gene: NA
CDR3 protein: CATRESSGNTIYF
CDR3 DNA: TGTGCCACCCGGGAAAGCTCTGGAAACACCATATATTTT

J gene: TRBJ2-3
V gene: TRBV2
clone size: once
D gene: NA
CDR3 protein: CASRPLTVPDTQYF
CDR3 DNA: TGTGCCAGCAGACCATTGACAGTACCAGATACGCAGTATTTT

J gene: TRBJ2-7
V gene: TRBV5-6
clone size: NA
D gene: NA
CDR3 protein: CASSREAREQYF
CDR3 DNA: TGTGCCAGCAGCCGAGAGGCCCGCGAGCAGTACTTC

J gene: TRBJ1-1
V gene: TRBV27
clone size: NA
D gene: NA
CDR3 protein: CASSKQVNTEAFF
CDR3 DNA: TGTGCCAGCAGTAAACAGGTTAACACTGAAGCTTTCTTT

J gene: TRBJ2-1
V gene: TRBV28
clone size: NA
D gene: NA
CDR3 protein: CASSSPGQLYNEQFF
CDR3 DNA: TGTGCCAGTTCGAGCCCGGGACAACTATACAATGAGCAGTTCTTC

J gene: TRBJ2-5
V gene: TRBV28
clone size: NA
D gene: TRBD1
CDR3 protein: CASSQTGYRETQYF
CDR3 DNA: TGTGCCAGCAGCCAGACAGGGTACAGGGAGACCCAGTACTTC

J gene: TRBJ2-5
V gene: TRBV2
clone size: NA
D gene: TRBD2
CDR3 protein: CASSRGLAGGEETQYF
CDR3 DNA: TGTGCCAGCAGTCGGGGACTAGCGGGGGGAGAAGAGACCCAGTACTTC

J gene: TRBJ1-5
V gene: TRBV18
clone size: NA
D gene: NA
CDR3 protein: CASSLGAGDWGNQPQHF
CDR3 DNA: TGTGCCAGCTCACTAGGGGCAGGTGACTGGGGCAATCAGCCCCAGCATTTT

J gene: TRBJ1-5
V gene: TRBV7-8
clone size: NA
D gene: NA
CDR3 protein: CASSLALDKAKPINLNQPQHF
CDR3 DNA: TGTGCCAGCAGCTTAGCCTTAGACAAGGCCAAGCCGATTAACCTTAATCAGCCCCAGCATTTT

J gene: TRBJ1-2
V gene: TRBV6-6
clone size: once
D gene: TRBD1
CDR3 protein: CASSYSRTGENYGYTF
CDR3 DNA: TGTGCCAGCAGTTACTCCCGGACAGGGGAGAACTATGGCTACACCTTC

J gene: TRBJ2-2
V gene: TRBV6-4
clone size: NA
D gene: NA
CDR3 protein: CASSEKWEVGELFF
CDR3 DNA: TGTGCCAGCAGTGAAAAATGGGAGGTCGGGGAGCTGTTTTTT

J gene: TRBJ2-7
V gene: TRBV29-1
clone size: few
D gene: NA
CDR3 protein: CSVQGSSYEQYF
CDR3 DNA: TGCAGCGTCCAGGGAAGCTCCTACGAGCAGTACTTC

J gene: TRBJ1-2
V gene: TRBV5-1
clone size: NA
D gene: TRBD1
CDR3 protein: CASSPGQTQDGYTF
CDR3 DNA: TGCGCCAGCAGCCCGGGACAGACCCAGGATGGCTACACCTTC

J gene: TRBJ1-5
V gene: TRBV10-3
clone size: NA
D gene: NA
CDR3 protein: CAISDGPPEGGQPQHF
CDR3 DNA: TGTGCCATCAGTGATGGGCCCCCTGAAGGGGGACAGCCCCAGCATTTT

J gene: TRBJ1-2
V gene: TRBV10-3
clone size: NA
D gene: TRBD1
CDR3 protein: CAIRGTGSSFNYGYTF
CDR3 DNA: TGTGCCATCAGGGGGACAGGGTCAAGTTTTAACTATGGCTACACCTTC

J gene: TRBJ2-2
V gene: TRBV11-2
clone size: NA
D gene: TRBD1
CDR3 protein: CASRFTGGTTGELFF
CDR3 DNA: TGTGCCAGCAGATTTACAGGGGGAACCACCGGGGAGCTGTTTTTT

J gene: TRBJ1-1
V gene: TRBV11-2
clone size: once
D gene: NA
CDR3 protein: CASSLAGDTEAFF
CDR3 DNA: TGTGCCAGCAGCTTAGCAGGGGACACTGAAGCTTTCTTT

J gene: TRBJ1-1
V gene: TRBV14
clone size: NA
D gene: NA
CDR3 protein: CASSPTRGSNTEAFF
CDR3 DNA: TGTGCCAGCAGCCCCACGAGGGGGTCGAACACTGAAGCTTTCTTT

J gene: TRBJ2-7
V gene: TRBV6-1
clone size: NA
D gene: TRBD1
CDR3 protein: CASSEFRGPVYEQYF
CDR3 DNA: TGTGCCAGCAGTGAATTCAGGGGGCCTGTCTACGAGCAGTACTTC

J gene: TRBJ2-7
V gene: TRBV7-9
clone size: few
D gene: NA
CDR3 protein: CSSSLVSGSTRYEQYF
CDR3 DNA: TGTTCCAGCAGCTTAGTTTCCGGGTCGACTCGCTACGAGCAGTACTTC

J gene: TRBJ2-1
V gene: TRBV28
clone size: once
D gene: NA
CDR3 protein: CASSPRLAYNEQFF
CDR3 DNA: TGTGCCAGCAGTCCGAGACTGGCCTACAATGAGCAGTTCTTC

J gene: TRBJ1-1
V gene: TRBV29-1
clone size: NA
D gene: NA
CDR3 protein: CSAWPPNMNTEAFF
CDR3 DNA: TGCAGCGCGTGGCCCCCGAACATGAACACTGAAGCTTTCTTT

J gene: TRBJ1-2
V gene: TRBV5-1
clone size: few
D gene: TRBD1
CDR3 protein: CASSLGDRGYGYTF
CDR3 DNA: TGCGCCAGCAGCTTGGGGGACAGGGGCTATGGCTACACCTTC

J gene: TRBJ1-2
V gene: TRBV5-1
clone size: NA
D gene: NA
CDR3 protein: CASSLGGHGYTF
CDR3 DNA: TGCGCCAGCAGCTTGGGGGGGCATGGCTACACCTTC

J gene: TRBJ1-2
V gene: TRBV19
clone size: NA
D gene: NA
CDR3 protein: CASSKQPNYGYTF
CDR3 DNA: TGTGCCAGTAGTAAACAGCCTAACTATGGCTACACCTTC